One and the same sample provided the 27 T cell receptor beta chains below, sequenced in a study of a mutant IDH1 vaccine in newly diagnosed glioma. This sample's time point: week 23, last vaccination. One vaccine dose held 300 ug of mutant IDH1 20-mer peptide and came with topical imiquimod. Their recognized antigens are unknown. Some clones are missing from TCRdb's copy, which holds only in-frame ones; the method was immunoSEQ multiplex PCR. This table holds under 45,000 clones, around 76% found once. The sequences come from PBMCs, collected from a glioma patient whose treatment included an IDH1 peptide vaccine. Every receptor here comes from a middle-aged man with glioma.

In its sample, this clone was seen a few times. This rearrangement joins TRBV29-1 to TRBJ2-1; D is uncertain. The CDR3 loop spans 11 amino acids. CDR1 is SQVTM, CDR2 ANQGSEA, per germline. The CDR3 bases are TGCAGTCAAGGGTCCTACAATGAGCAGTTCTTC. Translation gives CSQGSYNEQFF.

This clone was seen a few times. The chain is built from TRBV12-1 and TRBJ1-4. TRBV12-1 is termed a pseudogene. This CDR3 is 10 amino acids long. The CDR3 loop is CASSRKGLFF. The CDR3 coding sequence is TGTGCCAGCAGCCGAAAGGGTCTGTTTTTT.

The V gene is TRBV5-5, the J gene TRBJ1-5; possible D gene TRBD1, 5 bases. This CDR3 is 14 amino acids long. Germline CDR1 is SGHKS and CDR2 is YYEKEE (reference sequence). Between the trimmed V and J ends, which lost 4 bases and 4 bases, there was a span of 12 bases. The DNA for the CDR3 is TGTGCCAGCAGCCTGAGGGGAGGGAATCAGCCCCAGCATTTT. It encodes CASSLRGGNQPQHF.

V is TRBV6-5 and J is TRBJ2-7, with D perhaps being TRBD1 or TRBD2 (7 bases each). Trimming took off 0 bases at V and 3 bases at J, with 12 bases between the two ends. CDR1 is MNHEY, CDR2 SVGAGI, per germline. CDR3 size: 15 residues. Here the CDR3 reads CASSYSQGGIYEQYF. For the CDR3, the DNA is TGTGCCAGCAGTTACTCGCAGGGGGGGATCTACGAGCAGTACTTC.

The chain carries TRBV7-2 and TRBJ2-5, with 16 bases fitting TRBD2. Germline CDR1 is SGHTA and CDR2 is FQGNSA. This CDR3 spans 17 amino acids. V was clipped by 1 base and J by 3 bases; unmatched bases: 2. CDR3 region: CASSLVGTSGGEETQYF. The CDR3, as DNA: TGTGCCAGCAGCTTAGTTGGGACTAGCGGGGGGGAAGAGACCCAGTACTTC.

The chain employs TRBV5-1 and TRBJ2-2, with a tentative D call TRBD2 (6 bases). Germline assignment: CDR1 SGHRS and CDR2 YFSETQ. CDR3 length: 16 residues. Trimming pared 4 bases from V and 5 bases from J, leaving 18 bases between. CDR3 protein: CASSQSWGAGTGELFF. For the CDR3, the DNA is TGCGCCAGCAGCCAAAGCTGGGGCGCGGGGACCGGGGAGCTGTTTTTT.

The rearrangement uses TRBV7-2 and TRBJ2-6; the match to TRBD2 covers 11 bases. Germline CDR1 reads SGHTA; CDR2 reads FQGNSA. The V and J ends lost 5 bases and 3 bases, in that order; junction bases with no gene match: 6. The CDR3 spans 17 residues. DNA for the CDR3: TGTGCCAGCAGCCCACTAGCGGGGGTGTTTGGGGCCAACGTCCTGACTTTC. This translates into CASSPLAGVFGANVLTF.

The chain employs TRBV29-1 and TRBJ2-1, with D unresolved. The V gene's germline CDR1 is SQVTM and CDR2 ANQGSEA. This CDR3 is built from 8 residues. V lost 0 bases to trimming and J lost 16 bases, with 4 bases between them. CDR3 residues: CSVEDGFF. The CDR3 DNA follows: TGCAGCGTTGAAGACGGTTTCTTC.

The chain recombines TRBV29-1 with TRBJ2-7; D may be TRBD1 (6 bases). The V end was cut by 0 bases, the J end by 2 bases, with 14 bases between. The CDR3 is made up of 15 amino acids. Germline V gives CDR1 SQVTM, CDR2 ANQGSEA. The CDR3 protein is CSVEDRTAPTYEQYF. CDR3 in DNA: TGCAGCGTTGAAGATAGGACAGCCCCTACCTACGAGCAGTACTTC.

This clone was picked up a small number of times. The CDR3 loop is CAWSVSPAGYTF. Written as DNA, the CDR3 is TGTGCCTGGAGTGTCAGTCCCGCAGGCTACACCTTC. This chain joins TRBV30 and TRBJ1-2; no reliable D call. V was shortened by 0 bases and J by 8 bases, with 10 bases between the two germline ends. The germline CDR1 and CDR2 sequences are GTSNPN and SVGIG (reference sequence). The CDR3 runs 12 residues.

The chain recombines TRBV2 with TRBJ2-5; a possible D gene is TRBD2 (5 bases). The germline V and J ends were trimmed by 6 bases and 2 bases, with 13 bases remaining between them. Looked up from germline, CDR1 is SNHLY and CDR2 is FYNNEI. This CDR3 contains 14 residues. CDR3 nucleotides: TGTGCCAGCAGCTGGGGTGGGAGACAAGAGACCCAGTACTTC. Its protein product is CASSWGGRQETQYF.

The V and J genes are TRBV2 and TRBJ2-3; TRBD2 matches 15 bases. Trimming cost V 2 bases and J 2 bases; bases outside gene matches: 17. This CDR3 has 22 residues. Germline V CDR1 and CDR2: SNHLY, FYNNEI. DNA for the CDR3: TGTGCCAGCAGTGAACTCCAGACTGGACTAGCGGGGGGGGGTAGGAACACAGATACGCAGTATTTT. It translates to CASSELQTGLAGGGRNTDTQYF.

This clone was seen a few times. V is TRBV5-1 and J is TRBJ2-6; D perhaps matches TRBD1 (6 bases). V was clipped by 0 bases and J by 3 bases, with 10 bases between them. Germline-derived CDR1 and CDR2 are SGHRS and YFSETQ. The CDR3 runs to 16 residues. CDR3 sequence: CASSLGGRGGANVLTF. In DNA, the CDR3 is TGCGCCAGCAGCTTGGGAGGCAGGGGTGGGGCCAACGTCCTGACTTTC.

The V gene is TRBV5-6, the J gene TRBJ1-1, with TRBD1 as a possible D gene (5 bases). Germline V CDR1 and CDR2: SGHDT, YYEEEE. The CDR3 consists of 12 residues. V lost 4 bases and J lost 7, with 11 bases in between. CDR3 bases: TGTGCCAGCAGCCCCGGGGGGGGTGAAGCTTTCTTT. Its protein is CASSPGGGEAFF.

The chain joins TRBV19 to TRBJ1-1, with a weak D call TRBD1 (5 bases). Germline values: CDR1 LNHDA, CDR2 SQIVND (reference sequence). The ends were cut back, 6 bases at V and 4 bases at J, with 24 bases in the middle. The CDR3 length is 17 residues. The CDR3 protein is CASRNPGAGLRATEAFF. The CDR3, as DNA: TGTGCCAGTAGAAACCCCGGGGCAGGCTTGAGGGCCACTGAAGCTTTCTTT.

This chain connects TRBV4-2 to TRBJ2-7; 7 nucleotides align to TRBD2. The germline CDR1 and CDR2 sequences are LGHNA and YNFKEQ. The CDR3 contains 15 residues. V dropped 5 bases and J dropped 0; count of bases not matched to a gene: 7. This chain's CDR3 is CASSFLGGSSYEQYF. The CDR3 nucleotides read TGTGCCAGCAGCTTTCTGGGGGGGAGCTCCTACGAGCAGTACTTC.

This clone counts as medium-sized. The V gene is TRBV6-1, the J gene TRBJ1-1, with D perhaps matching TRBD1 (6 bases). The CDR3 loop spans 14 amino acids. V was trimmed by 6 bases and J by 4 bases, leaving 15 bases between them. The germline gives CDR1 MNHNS, CDR2 SASEGT. CDR3: CASRLTGLLTEAFF. The CDR3 region has the DNA TGTGCCAGCAGACTTACAGGGCTTCTCACTGAAGCTTTCTTT.

The rearrangement joins TRBV9 to TRBJ1-1; D remains unclear. Germline V gene lookup returns CDR1 SGDLS and CDR2 YYNGEE. The CDR3 consists of 15 residues. Trimming stripped 0 bases from V and 0 bases from J, with 9 bases between. This chain's CDR3 is CASSVGGQLNTEAFF. CDR3 nucleotides: TGTGCCAGCAGCGTAGGAGGGCAGCTGAACACTGAAGCTTTCTTT.

The CDR3 here is CASSAPEQGNTEAFF. CDR3 nucleotide sequence: TGTGCCAGCAGTGCACCTGAACAGGGGAACACTGAAGCTTTCTTT. V gene TRBV27 combines with J gene TRBJ1-1, with a tentative D call TRBD1 (6 bases). In germline, CDR1 is MNHEY, CDR2 SMNVEV (reference sequence). This CDR3 region has 15 residues. Trimming shortened V by 5 bases and J by 1 base, and 14 bases separated the two germline ends.

This chain connects TRBV5-5 to TRBJ1-6; 8 nucleotides line up with TRBD1. V trimming: 4 bases; J trimming: 7 bases; junction bases outside the gene matches: 4. The CDR3 extends over 14 amino acids. CDR1 SGHKS and CDR2 YYEKEE come from the germline V gene (reference sequence). Here the CDR3 DNA reads TGTGCCAGCAGCGCTGACAGGGGAAATTCACCCCTCCACTTT. Encoded protein: CASSADRGNSPLHF.

V is TRBV6-5 and J is TRBJ2-5; 9 bases agree with TRBD1. The CDR3 sequence is 15 residues long. CDR1 is MNHEY, CDR2 SVGAGI, per germline. V was clipped by 6 bases and J by 0 bases; unmatched bases: 5. The CDR3 region is CASRAGTGYQETQYF. CDR3 bases: TGTGCCAGCAGGGCCGGGACAGGGTACCAAGAGACCCAGTACTTC.

The gene calls are TRBV30 and TRBJ1-6; TRBD1 agrees at 10 bases. The CDR3 loop spans 14 amino acids. J gave up 5 bases and V 7 bases, and 5 bases lay outside the gene matches. Germline V gene data show CDR1 as GTSNPN and CDR2 as SVGIG (reference sequence). CDR3 sequence (DNA): TGTGCCTTCAAGGACAGGGGGAATAATTCACCCCTCCACTTT. Translation gives CAFKDRGNNSPLHF.

J is TRBJ1-2 and V is TRBV7-2; no clear D. Per the germline V gene, CDR1 is SGHTA and CDR2 is FQGNSA. V was clipped by 5 bases and J by 5 bases, with 15 bases between them. This CDR3 has 14 amino acids. This chain's CDR3 is CASSRPPDGYGYTF. The CDR3 DNA is TGTGCCAGCAGCCGGCCCCCTGATGGGTATGGCTACACCTTC.

This clone was seen more than once but under ten times. The CDR3 nucleotides read TGTGCCACCAGCAGAGATCTAGGTTCCTGGGGGACTGAAGCTTTCTTT. Translation: CATSRDLGSWGTEAFF. The rearrangement links TRBV15 to TRBJ1-1; tentative D call: TRBD1 (5 bases). Germline V lookup: CDR1 LNHNV, CDR2 YYDKDF (reference sequence). V lost 0 bases to trimming and J lost 5 bases, with 16 bases between them. The CDR3 spans 16 residues.

The V gene is TRBV10-3, the J gene TRBJ1-5; no clear D. Germline V CDR1 and CDR2: ENHRY, SYGVKD. CDR3 length: 14 amino acids. Between the trimmed V and J ends, which lost 0 bases and 9 bases, there was a span of 12 bases. Here the CDR3 DNA reads TGTGCCATCAGTGAGTCTTACCGCGGAGTGCCCCAGCATTTT. The encoded protein is CAISESYRGVPQHF.

The chain carries TRBV5-6 and TRBJ2-5; 9 positions agree with TRBD1. Germline assignment: CDR1 SGHDT and CDR2 YYEEEE. V dropped 3 bases and J dropped 5; count of bases not matched to a gene: 11. The CDR3 loop spans 16 amino acids. CDR3 region: CASSSPGQGFLETQYF. Written as DNA, the CDR3 is TGTGCCAGCAGCTCGCCGGGACAGGGTTTCTTGGAGACCCAGTACTTC. Filled out from reference TRBV5-6 and TRBJ2-5, the complete variable domain reads DAGVTQSPTHLIKTRGQQVTLRCSPKSGHDTVSWYQQALGQGPQFIFQYYEEEERQRGNFPDRFSGHQFPNYSSELNVNALLLGDSALYLCASSSPGQGFLETQYFGPGTRLLVL.

This clone showed up just once. The chain has TRBV5-4 and TRBJ1-2; 7 bases map to TRBD1. The CDR3 extends over 14 amino acids. Germline V gene data show CDR1 as SGHNT and CDR2 as YYREEE (reference sequence). Trimming at V came to 0 bases and at J to 2 bases, leaving 1 base not matched to a gene. CDR3 nucleotide sequence: TGTGCCAGCAGCTTGGAACAGGGGAACTATGGCTACACCTTC. Its translation: CASSLEQGNYGYTF.